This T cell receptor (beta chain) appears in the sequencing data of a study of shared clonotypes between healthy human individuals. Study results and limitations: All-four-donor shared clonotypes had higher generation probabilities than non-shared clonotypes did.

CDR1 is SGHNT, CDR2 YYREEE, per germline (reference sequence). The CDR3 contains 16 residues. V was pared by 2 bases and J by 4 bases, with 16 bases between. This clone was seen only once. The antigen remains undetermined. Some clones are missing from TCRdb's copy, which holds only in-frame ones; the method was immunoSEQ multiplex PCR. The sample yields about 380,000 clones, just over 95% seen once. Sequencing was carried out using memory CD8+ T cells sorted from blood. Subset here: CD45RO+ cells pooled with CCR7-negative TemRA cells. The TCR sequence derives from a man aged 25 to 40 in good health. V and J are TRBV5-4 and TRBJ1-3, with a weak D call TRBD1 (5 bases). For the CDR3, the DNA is TGTGCCAGCAGCTTTAAATCAGGGACTTTCGGAAACACCATATATTTT. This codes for CASSFKSGTFGNTIYF.